The sequence of this TCR beta chain was determined in a study of cytomegalovirus exposure and HLA in healthy donors. Study overall: Earlier results showed 90 million to 130 million unique TCR beta sequences derived from some 190 million T cells. About 79 million unique TCRs from HLA-typed donors were held in an early data release.

General observations from the study: As a later analysis revealed, the rate of TCR association differed by HLA locus, with DRB1 most and HLA-C fewest.

The J segment lost 3 bases and the V segment lost 5 bases, leaving 3 bases of the junction unmatched. This CDR3 has 15 amino acids. Germline values: CDR1 MNHEY, CDR2 SVGAGI. Primers: 60 Vbeta forward and 13 Jbeta reverse. Using immunoSEQ multiplex PCR, the repertoire was profiled, and TCRdb retains in-frame clones only, with some absent. Of fewer than 100,000 clones listed, roughly 73% are singletons. As regards this clone: Its antigen remains unknown.

The chain carries TRBV6-5 and TRBJ2-5; 13 positions agree with TRBD2. Sequencing was carried out using PBMCs. The clonotype was recovered from a male donor in good health and CMV-seropositive. CDR3 residues: CASSLGLAGEETQYF. As DNA, the CDR3 is TGTGCCAGCAGTCTCGGACTAGCGGGGGAAGAGACCCAGTACTTC.